The 9 T cell receptor beta chains below were found in one sample sequenced in a study of T-cell memory formation after mild COVID-19. TCRdb independently ran MiXCR on the 5' RACE reads; one entry per CDR3 protein. The sample includes approximately 410,000 distinct CDR3 sequences, about 22% seen only once; the top ten take around 13%. The sequenced sample consisted of PBMCs or a T cell subset sorted from them (not recorded which). These receptors all come from an adult woman who had mild COVID-19 (a few samples of this study predate the infection). Cell type and time point are not known.

In this sample, this clonotype turned up once. The V call is TRBV6-1, the J call TRBJ1-1; tentative D call: TRBD1 (5 bases). Trimming took off 4 bases at V and 8 bases at J, with 20 bases between the two ends. The CDR3 loop spans 15 amino acids. The germline gives CDR1 MNHNS, CDR2 SASEGT. CDR3 sequence: CASSAERRTWGEAFF. The CDR3 nucleotides are TGTGCCAGCAGTGCAGAGAGACGGACCTGGGGGGAAGCTTTCTTT.

Only a few counts were recorded for this clonotype. The chain couples TRBV7-9 to TRBJ2-3, with 12 bases aligning to TRBD2. The V gene's germline CDR1 is SEHNR and CDR2 FQNEAQ (reference sequence). J was trimmed by 4 bases and V by 6 bases; bases with no gene match: 11. CDR3 size: 17 residues. The CDR3 protein is CASRPGLAGSGADTQYF. The CDR3 DNA follows: TGTGCCAGCAGACCAGGACTAGCGGGAAGTGGCGCAGATACGCAGTATTTT. The complete variable domain, with remaining parts taken from reference TRBV7-9 and TRBJ2-3, reads DTGVSQNPRHKITKRGQNVTFRCDPISEHNRLYWYRQTLGQGPEFLTYFQNEAQLEKSRLLSDRFSAERPKGSFSTLEIQRTEQGDSAMYLCASRPGLAGSGADTQYFGPGTRLTVL.

This clonotype occurred many times. The DNA of the CDR3 is TGCAGCGTTGCCGAGACGGGGGCGACCCAGTACTTC. This sequence encodes CSVAETGATQYF. The V call is TRBV29-1, the J call TRBJ2-5; D tentatively fits TRBD1 or TRBD2 (6 bases each). The CDR3 sequence is 12 residues long. Trimming removed 4 bases at V and 7 bases at J, with 13 bases between. Germline CDR1 and CDR2: SQVTM and ANQGSEA.

This clonotype was seen at least ten times. The J gene is TRBJ2-1, the V gene TRBV5-6, with D hard to call. CDR3 length equals 15 residues. The V gene's germline CDR1 is SGHDT and CDR2 YYEEEE. Trimming pared 0 bases from V and 0 bases from J, leaving 7 bases between. DNA of the CDR3: TGTGCCAGCAGCTTGGGCAGCAGCTCCTACAATGAGCAGTTCTTC. Protein: CASSLGSSSYNEQFF.

CDR3 DNA sequence: TGTGCCAGCAGCTGGGGACTAGCGGGAGTATCCGAGCAGTTCTTC. This encodes CASSWGLAGVSEQFF. This chain connects TRBV12-3 or TRBV12-4 to TRBJ2-1; TRBD2 matches 14 bases. This CDR3 spans 15 amino acids. V lost 6 bases and J lost 10; bases outside the gene matches: 8.

A few counts support this clonotype. J is TRBJ2-1 and V is TRBV7-2; 14 bases are shared with TRBD2. CDR1 is SGHTA, CDR2 FQGNSA, per germline. This CDR3 comprises 15 residues. V lost 5 bases to trimming and J lost 10 bases; unmatched junction nucleotides: 7. The CDR3 is CASSPPGLAGDEQFF. The DNA for the CDR3 is TGTGCCAGCAGCCCCCCGGGACTAGCGGGAGACGAGCAGTTCTTC.

The rearrangement joins TRBV11-3 to TRBJ2-3; 8 nucleotides align to TRBD2. The ends lost 5 bases at V and 2 bases at J; junction bases unmatched: 6. The CDR3 extends over 15 amino acids. Germline V gene data show CDR1 as SGHNT and CDR2 as YENEEA. The CDR3 protein is CASSPGLDPTDTQYF. In DNA form, the CDR3 reads TGTGCCAGCAGCCCGGGACTAGACCCCACAGATACGCAGTATTTT.

The gene calls are TRBV12-3 or TRBV12-4 and TRBJ2-5; TRBD2 matches at 11 bases. The trim removed 6 bases at V and 5 bases at J, leaving 17 bases unmatched. This CDR3 is built from 18 residues. The CDR3 reads CASSSARLAGPGGETQYF. CDR3 nucleotides: TGTGCCAGCAGCTCCGCCCGACTAGCGGGGCCTGGGGGCGAGACCCAGTACTTC.

V gene TRBV5-1 combines with J gene TRBJ1-2; weak D call: TRBD1 (6 bases). The germline CDR1 and CDR2 sequences are SGHRS and YFSETQ. Deletions cut 4 bases from V and 5 bases from J, with 12 bases between. The CDR3 length is 13 residues. This CDR3 reads CASSRQAKYGYTF. The CDR3 bases are TGCGCCAGCAGCCGACAGGCGAAGTATGGCTACACCTTC.